This record concerns one T cell receptor (beta chain) sequence. Its antigen remains unknown. The data were taken from a study of Graves' ophthalmopathy and Graves' hyperthyroidism. General study results and limits: In blood, most expanded thyroid clonotypes above 0.001 frequency were also detected.

There are 15 residues in the CDR3. V lost 0 bases, J lost 5 bases, and 13 bases lay in between. Germline V lookup: CDR1 LNHNV, CDR2 YYDKDF (reference sequence). Transcripts of RNA were the source for amplifying TCR beta CDR3 regions. Second-round multiplex PCR followed a first-round RT-PCR using HTBI primers. TCRdb processed the multiplex PCR reads anew with MiXCR; each CDR3 protein has one entry. The table records 350,000 to 400,000 distinct CDR3 sequences, approximately 16% of them present only once. The sequenced material came from peripheral blood. This clonotype was obtained from a woman between 18 and 29 years old with Graves' ophthalmopathy. V usage is TRBV15 and J usage is TRBJ1-2; weak D call: TRBD1 (6 bases). The CDR3 protein is CATSRESRGAYGYTF. As DNA, the CDR3 is TGTGCCACCAGCAGAGAGAGCAGGGGAGCATATGGCTACACCTTC.